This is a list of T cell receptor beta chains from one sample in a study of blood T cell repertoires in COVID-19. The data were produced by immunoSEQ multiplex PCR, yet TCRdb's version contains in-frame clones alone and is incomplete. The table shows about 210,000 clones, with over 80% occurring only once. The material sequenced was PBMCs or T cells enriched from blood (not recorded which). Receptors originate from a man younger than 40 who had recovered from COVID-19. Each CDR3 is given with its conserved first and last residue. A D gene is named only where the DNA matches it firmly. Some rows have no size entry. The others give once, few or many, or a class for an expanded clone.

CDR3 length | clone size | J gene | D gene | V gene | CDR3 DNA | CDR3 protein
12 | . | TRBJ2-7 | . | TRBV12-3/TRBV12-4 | TGTGCCAGCAGTAATAATTTTTACGAGCAGTACTTC | CASSNNFYEQYF
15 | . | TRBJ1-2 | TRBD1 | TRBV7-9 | TGTGCCAGCAGCTACTCCGGGACAGAGATTTATGGCTACACCTTC | CASSYSGTEIYGYTF
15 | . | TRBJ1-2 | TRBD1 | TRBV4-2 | TGTGCCAGCAGCCAAGATTGGGACAGCTCCTATGGCTACACCTTC | CASSQDWDSSYGYTF
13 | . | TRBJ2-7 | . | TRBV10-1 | TGCGCCAGCAGTGAGTCGAGGGTGTCCGAGCAGTACTTC | CASSESRVSEQYF
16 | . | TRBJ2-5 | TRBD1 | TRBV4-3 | TGCGCCAGCAGCCCCCGAACCGGGACAGGCGGGGAGACCCAGTACTTC | CASSPRTGTGGETQYF
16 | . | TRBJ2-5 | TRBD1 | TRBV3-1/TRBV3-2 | TGTGCCAGCAGCCAACGGTGGGGACAGGGGTCGGAGACCCAGTACTTC | CASSQRWGQGSETQYF
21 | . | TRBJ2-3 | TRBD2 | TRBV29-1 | TGCAGCGTTGAAGATTGGTCCGGGGCTAGCGGGAGGTTCGGCATGTCAGATACGCAGTATTTT | CSVEDWSGASGRFGMSDTQYF
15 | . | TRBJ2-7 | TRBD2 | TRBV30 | TGTGCCTGGAGTGTGGTGGGACTAGATCCCTACGAGCAGTACTTC | CAWSVVGLDPYEQYF
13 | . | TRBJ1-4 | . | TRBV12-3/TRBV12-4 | TGTGCCAGCAGTGAGGGACAAGGAGAAAAACTGTTTTTT | CASSEGQGEKLFF
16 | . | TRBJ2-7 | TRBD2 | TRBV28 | TGTGCCAGCAGTCCCGGACTAGCGGGAACTTCTAACGAGCAGTACTTC | CASSPGLAGTSNEQYF
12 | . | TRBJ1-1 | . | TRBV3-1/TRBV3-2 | TGTGCCAGCAGCCAGGGAGACACTGAAGCTTTCTTT | CASSQGDTEAFF
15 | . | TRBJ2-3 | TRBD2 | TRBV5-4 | TGTGCCAGCAGCTTGGCGGCGGGGGGCACAGATACGCAGTATTTT | CASSLAAGGTDTQYF
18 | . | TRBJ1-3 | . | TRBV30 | TGTGCCTGGAGTGGCGTTAAGGGGGGGCAAGTCTCTGGAAACACCATATATTTT | CAWSGVKGGQVSGNTIYF
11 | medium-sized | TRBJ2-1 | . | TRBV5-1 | TGCGCCAGCATCTTAGGGGGGGCGCAGTTCTTC | CASILGGAQFF
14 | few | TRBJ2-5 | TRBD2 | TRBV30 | TGTGCCTGGAAGTGGGGGCGGGGGGTAGAGACCCAGTACTTC | CAWKWGRGVETQYF
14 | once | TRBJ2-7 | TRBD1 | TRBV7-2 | TGTGCCAGCAGCTTTCAGGGGGCTCTCTACGAGCAGTACTTC | CASSFQGALYEQYF
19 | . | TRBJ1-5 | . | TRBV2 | TGTGCCAGCAGTGTCTTGAGGGGGTCATCGCAACATAGCAATCAGCCCCAGCATTTT | CASSVLRGSSQHSNQPQHF
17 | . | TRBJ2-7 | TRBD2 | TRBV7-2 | TGTGCCAGCAGCTTAGTCCCAAGCGGGGGGGCCTCCGGCGAGCAGTACTTC | CASSLVPSGGASGEQYF
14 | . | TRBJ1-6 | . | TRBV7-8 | TGTGCCAGCAGCTTAGACAGACGTTGGTCACCCCTCCACTTT | CASSLDRRWSPLHF
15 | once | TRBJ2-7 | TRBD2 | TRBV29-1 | TGCAGCGTTGAGTCTAGCGGGAGGGCGGGTTACGAGCAGTACTTC | CSVESSGRAGYEQYF
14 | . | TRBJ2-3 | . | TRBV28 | TGTGCCAGCAGTTTTCAGGGATCGACAGATACGCAGTATTTT | CASSFQGSTDTQYF
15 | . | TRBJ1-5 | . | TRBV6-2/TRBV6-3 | TGTGCCAGCAGTTACGAGGACAGTCCTAATCAGCCCCAGCATTTT | CASSYEDSPNQPQHF
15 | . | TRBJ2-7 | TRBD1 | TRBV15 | TGTGCCACCAGCCGTGGGACAGGTGGGAGAACCGAGCAGTACTTC | CATSRGTGGRTEQYF
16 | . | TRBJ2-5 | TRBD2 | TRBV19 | TGTGCCAGTAGTATCAGGTCTAGCGGGGGGGAAGAGACCCAGTACTTC | CASSIRSSGGEETQYF
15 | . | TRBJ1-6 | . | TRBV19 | TGTGCCAGTAGTATATCTCAGGGGATCGGTTCACCCCTCCACTTT | CASSISQGIGSPLHF
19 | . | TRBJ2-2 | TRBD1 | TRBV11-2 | TGTGCCAGCCGCTCATTCATCCGGGACAGGGGGCGCGACACCGGGGAGCTGTTTTTT | CASRSFIRDRGRDTGELFF
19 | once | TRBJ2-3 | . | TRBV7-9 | TGTGCCAGCAGCTTATTGGGGGCAGGGGCCGGTCTGAGCACAGATACGCAGTATTTT | CASSLLGAGAGLSTDTQYF
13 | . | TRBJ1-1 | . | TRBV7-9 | TGTGCCAGCAGCTTAGCGCAGGGCACTGAAGCTTTCTTT | CASSLAQGTEAFF
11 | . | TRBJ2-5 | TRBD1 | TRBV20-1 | TGTACGACAGGGAGACAAGAGACCCAGTACTTC | CTTGRQETQYF
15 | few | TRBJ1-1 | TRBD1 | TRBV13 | TGTGCCAGCAGCGGCCAGACAGGGGCGGACACTGAAGCTTTCTTT | CASSGQTGADTEAFF
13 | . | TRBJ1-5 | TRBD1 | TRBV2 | TGTGCCAGCAGTCAGGGGGTGGTGCAGCCCCAGCATTTT | CASSQGVVQPQHF
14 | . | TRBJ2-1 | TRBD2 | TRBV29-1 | TGCAGCGTTTTTCGTAGCGGGAGGCAACAAGAGCAGTTCTTC | CSVFRSGRQQEQFF
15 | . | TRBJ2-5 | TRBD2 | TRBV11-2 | TGTGCCAGCAGTCTAGCGGGGGCCTTCCAAGAGACCCAGTACTTC | CASSLAGAFQETQYF
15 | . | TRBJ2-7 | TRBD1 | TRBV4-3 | TGCGCCAGCAGCCAAGTAGAACAGGGGAAATACGAGCAGTACTTC | CASSQVEQGKYEQYF
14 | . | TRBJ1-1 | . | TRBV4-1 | TGCGCCAGCAGCCAAGTACAGGGGAACACTGAAGCTTTCTTT | CASSQVQGNTEAFF
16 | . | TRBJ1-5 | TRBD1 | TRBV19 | TGTGCCAGTAGTTCCGGGACAGGGGGACGCAATCAGCCCCAGCATTTT | CASSSGTGGRNQPQHF
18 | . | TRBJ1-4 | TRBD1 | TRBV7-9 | TGTGCCAGCAGCTTAGCCCCCAGGGGGCTAGCCCTTTGGGAAAAACTGTTTTTT | CASSLAPRGLALWEKLFF
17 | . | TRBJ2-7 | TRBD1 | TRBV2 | TGTGCCAGCAGTCAAGTCCCGGGGACAGGGGGCGAATACGAGCAGTACTTC | CASSQVPGTGGEYEQYF
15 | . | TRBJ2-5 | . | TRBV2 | TGTGCCAGCAGTGAGGTTGGGCAGGTCCAAGAGACCCAGTACTTC | CASSEVGQVQETQYF
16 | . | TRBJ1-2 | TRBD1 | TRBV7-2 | TGTGCCAGCAGCTTGCAGAGACAGGGGTCCGATTATGGCTACACCTTC | CASSLQRQGSDYGYTF
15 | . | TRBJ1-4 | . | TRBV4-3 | TGCGCCAGCAGCCAAGATGCCGGAGTTGTGGGTAGACTGTTTTTT | CASSQDAGVVGRLFF
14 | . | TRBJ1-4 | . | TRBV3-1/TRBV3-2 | TGTGCCAGCAGCCAACAGGGAGGTCACGAAAAACTGTTTTTT | CASSQQGGHEKLFF
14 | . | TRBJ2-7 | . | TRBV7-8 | TGTGCCAGCAGCTTAGGGGGCCAAGGCTACGAGCAGTACTTC | CASSLGGQGYEQYF
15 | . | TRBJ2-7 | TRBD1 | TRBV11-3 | TGTGCCAGCAGCCCACGTGGGACAGGGACCTACGAGCAGTACTTC | CASSPRGTGTYEQYF
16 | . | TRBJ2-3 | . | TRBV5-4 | TGTGCCAGCAGCCGAAGCTCCCGGGGGGCCACAGATACGCAGTATTTT | CASSRSSRGATDTQYF
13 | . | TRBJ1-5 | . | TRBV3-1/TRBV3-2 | TGTGCCAGCAGCCCAGGGTGGGATCAGCCCCAGCATTTT | CASSPGWDQPQHF
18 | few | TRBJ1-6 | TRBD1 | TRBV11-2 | TGTGCCAGCAGCCCCTTGACCGGGACAGGGTACGATAATTCACCCCTCCACTTT | CASSPLTGTGYDNSPLHF
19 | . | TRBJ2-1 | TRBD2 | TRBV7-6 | TGTGCCAGCAGCTTTGTTGGGACTAGCGGCCAGAGCTCCTACAATGAGCAGTTCTTC | CASSFVGTSGQSSYNEQFF
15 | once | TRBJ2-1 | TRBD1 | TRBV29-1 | TGCAGCGTTGCGAAGGGACAGGGGGCTAACAATGAGCAGTTCTTC | CSVAKGQGANNEQFF
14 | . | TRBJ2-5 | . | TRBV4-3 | TGCGCCAGCAGCCAAGGGACTATCGGCGAGACCCAGTACTTC | CASSQGTIGETQYF
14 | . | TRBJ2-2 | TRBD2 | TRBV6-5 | TGTGCCAGCACCAGCGGGAGCGTCACCGGGGAGCTGTTTTTT | CASTSGSVTGELFF
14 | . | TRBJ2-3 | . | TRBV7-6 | TGTGCCAGCAGTTTAGAGGCGGGTTCAGATACGCAGTATTTT | CASSLEAGSDTQYF
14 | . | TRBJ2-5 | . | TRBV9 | TGTGCCAGCAGCGTAGAAGGGGGTGTGGAGACCCAGTACTTC | CASSVEGGVETQYF